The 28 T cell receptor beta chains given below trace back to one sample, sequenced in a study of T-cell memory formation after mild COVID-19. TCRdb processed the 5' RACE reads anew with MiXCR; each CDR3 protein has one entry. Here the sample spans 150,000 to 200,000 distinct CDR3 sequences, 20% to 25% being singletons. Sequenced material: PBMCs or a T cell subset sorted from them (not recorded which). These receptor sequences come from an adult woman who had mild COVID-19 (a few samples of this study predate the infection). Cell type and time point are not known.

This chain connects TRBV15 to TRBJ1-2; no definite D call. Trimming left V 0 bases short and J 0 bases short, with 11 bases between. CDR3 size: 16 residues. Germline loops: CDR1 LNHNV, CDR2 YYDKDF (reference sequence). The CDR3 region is CATSRDTFRANYGYTF. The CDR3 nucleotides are TGTGCCACCAGCAGAGATACATTCCGGGCTAACTATGGCTACACCTTC.

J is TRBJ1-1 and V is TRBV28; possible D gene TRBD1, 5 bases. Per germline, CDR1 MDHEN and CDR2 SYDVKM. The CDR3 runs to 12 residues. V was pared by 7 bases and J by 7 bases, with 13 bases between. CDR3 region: CASTDVGGEAFF. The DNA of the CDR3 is TGTGCCAGCACCGATGTGGGGGGTGAAGCTTTCTTT.

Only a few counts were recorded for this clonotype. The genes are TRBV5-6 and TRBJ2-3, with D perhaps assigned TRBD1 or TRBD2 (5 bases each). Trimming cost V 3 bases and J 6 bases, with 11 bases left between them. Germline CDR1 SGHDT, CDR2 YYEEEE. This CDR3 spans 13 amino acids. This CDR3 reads CASSWAGSDTQYF. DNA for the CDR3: TGTGCCAGCAGCTGGGCAGGGAGCGATACGCAGTATTTT.

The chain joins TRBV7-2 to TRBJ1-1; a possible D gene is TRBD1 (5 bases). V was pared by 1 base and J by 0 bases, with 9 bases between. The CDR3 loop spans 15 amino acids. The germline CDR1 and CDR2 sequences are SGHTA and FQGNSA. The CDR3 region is CASSLDGGMNTEAFF. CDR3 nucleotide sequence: TGTGCCAGCAGCTTAGATGGGGGGATGAACACTGAAGCTTTCTTT.

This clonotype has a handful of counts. CDR3 protein: CASTNLWGGVNYGYTF. The CDR3 DNA reads TGTGCCAGCACCAACCTCTGGGGAGGGGTTAACTATGGCTACACCTTC. The V gene is TRBV7-9, the J gene TRBJ1-2; D is possibly TRBD1 (5 bases). Germline V gives CDR1 SEHNR, CDR2 FQNEAQ (reference sequence). Trimming cost V 7 bases and J 1 base, with 19 bases left between them. CDR3 length: 16 amino acids.

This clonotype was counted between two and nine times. The CDR3 reads CASSFGQGAFSEAFF. CDR3 DNA sequence: TGTGCCAGCAGCTTCGGACAGGGCGCCTTTTCTGAAGCTTTCTTT. The chain links TRBV7-3 to TRBJ1-1; 8 bases map to TRBD1. The CDR3 contains 15 residues. Germline V gene data show CDR1 as SGHTA and CDR2 as FQGTGA. V gave up 3 bases and J gave up 6 bases; unmatched junction bases: 9.

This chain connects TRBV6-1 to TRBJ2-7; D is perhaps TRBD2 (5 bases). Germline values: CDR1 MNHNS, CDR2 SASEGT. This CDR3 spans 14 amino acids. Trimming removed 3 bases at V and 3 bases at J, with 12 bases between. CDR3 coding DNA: TGTGCCAGCAGTGATACCACCGGGGACTACGAGCAGTACTTC. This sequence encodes CASSDTTGDYEQYF.

The CDR3 DNA is TGTGCCACCGGTCCCGGGACAGCTCAAGAGACCCAGTACTTC. Protein sequence: CATGPGTAQETQYF. The chain is built from TRBV27 and TRBJ2-5, with 7 bases aligning to TRBD1. This CDR3 has 14 amino acids. Germline V gene lookup returns CDR1 MNHEY and CDR2 SMNVEV (reference sequence). J was trimmed by 2 bases and V by 10 bases; bases with no gene match: 10.

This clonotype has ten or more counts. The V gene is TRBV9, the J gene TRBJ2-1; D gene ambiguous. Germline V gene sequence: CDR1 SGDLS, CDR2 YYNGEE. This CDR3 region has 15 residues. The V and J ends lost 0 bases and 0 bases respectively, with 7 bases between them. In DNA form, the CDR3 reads TGTGCCAGCAGCGTAGTGGGTAGCTCCTACAATGAGCAGTTCTTC. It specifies CASSVVGSSYNEQFF.

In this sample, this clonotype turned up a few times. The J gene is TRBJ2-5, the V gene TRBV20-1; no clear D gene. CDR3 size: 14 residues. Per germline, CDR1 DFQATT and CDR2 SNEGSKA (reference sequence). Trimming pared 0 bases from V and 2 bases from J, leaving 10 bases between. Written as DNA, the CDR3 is TGCAGTGCTAGAGATGAAAAACTTCAAGAGACCCAGTACTTC. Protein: CSARDEKLQETQYF.

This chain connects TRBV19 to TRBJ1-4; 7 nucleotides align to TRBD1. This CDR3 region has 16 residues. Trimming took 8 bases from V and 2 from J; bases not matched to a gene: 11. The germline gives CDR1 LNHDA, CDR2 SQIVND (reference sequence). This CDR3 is CASLAEEGATNEKLFF. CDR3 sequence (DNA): TGTGCCAGTTTGGCCGAAGAGGGGGCGACTAATGAAAAACTGTTTTTT. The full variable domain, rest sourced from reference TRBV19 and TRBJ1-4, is DGGITQSPKYLFRKEGQNVTLSCEQNLNHDAMYWYRQDPGQGLRLIYYSQIVNDFQKGDIAEGYSVSREKKESFPLTVTSAQKNPTAFYLCASLAEEGATNEKLFFGSGTQLSVL.

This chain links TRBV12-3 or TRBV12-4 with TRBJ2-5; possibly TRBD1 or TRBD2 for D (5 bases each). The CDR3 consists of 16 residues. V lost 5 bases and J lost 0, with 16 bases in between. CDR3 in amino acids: CASSVRDRTYQETQYF. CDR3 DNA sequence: TGTGCCAGCAGTGTCCGGGACCGAACGTACCAAGAGACCCAGTACTTC.

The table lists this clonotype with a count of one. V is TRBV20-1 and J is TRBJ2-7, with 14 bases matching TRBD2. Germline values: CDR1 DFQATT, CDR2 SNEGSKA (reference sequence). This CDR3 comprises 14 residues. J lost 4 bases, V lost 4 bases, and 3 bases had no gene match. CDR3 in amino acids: CSAMGTSGRYEQYF. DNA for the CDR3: TGCAGTGCTATGGGGACTAGCGGGAGATACGAGCAGTACTTC.

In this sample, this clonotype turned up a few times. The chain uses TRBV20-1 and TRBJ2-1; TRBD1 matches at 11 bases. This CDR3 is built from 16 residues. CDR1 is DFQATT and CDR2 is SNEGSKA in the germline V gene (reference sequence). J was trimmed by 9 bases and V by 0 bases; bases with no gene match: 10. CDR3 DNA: TGCAGTGCTAGAGATCTCGGGACAGGGGGTTGGTTTGAGCAGTTCTTC. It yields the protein CSARDLGTGGWFEQFF.

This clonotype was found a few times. The CDR3 spells CAISDRDRGEAFF. CDR3 coding DNA: TGTGCCATCAGTGACCGGGACAGGGGTGAAGCTTTCTTT. The V gene is TRBV10-3, the J gene TRBJ1-1; the match to TRBD1 covers 10 bases. J was trimmed by 7 bases and V by 3 bases; bases with no gene match: 2. The CDR3 is 13 amino acids. Germline-derived CDR1 and CDR2 are ENHRY and SYGVKD.

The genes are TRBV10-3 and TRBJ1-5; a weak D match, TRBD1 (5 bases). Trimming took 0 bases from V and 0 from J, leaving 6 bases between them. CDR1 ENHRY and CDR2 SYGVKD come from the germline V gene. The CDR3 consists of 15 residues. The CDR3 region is CAISESGASNQPQHF. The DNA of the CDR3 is TGTGCCATCAGTGAGTCTGGGGCTAGCAATCAGCCCCAGCATTTT.

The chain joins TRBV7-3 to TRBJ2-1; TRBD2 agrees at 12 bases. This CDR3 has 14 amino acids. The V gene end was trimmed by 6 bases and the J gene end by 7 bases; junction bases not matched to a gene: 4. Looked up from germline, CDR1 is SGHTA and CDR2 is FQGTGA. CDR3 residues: CASSYGLAGNEQFF. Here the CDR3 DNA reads TGTGCCAGCAGTTACGGACTAGCGGGAAATGAGCAGTTCTTC. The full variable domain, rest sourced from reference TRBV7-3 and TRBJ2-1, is GAGVSQTPSNKVTEKGKYVELRCDPISGHTALYWYRQSLGQGPEFLIYFQGTGAADDSGLPNDRFFAVRPEGSVSTLKIQRTERGDSAVYLCASSYGLAGNEQFFGPGTRLTVL.

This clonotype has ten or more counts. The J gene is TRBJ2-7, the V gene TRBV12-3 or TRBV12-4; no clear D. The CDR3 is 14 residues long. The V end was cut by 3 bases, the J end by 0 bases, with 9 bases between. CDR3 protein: CASSFEPSSYEQYF. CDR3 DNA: TGTGCCAGCAGTTTTGAACCGTCCTCCTACGAGCAGTACTTC.

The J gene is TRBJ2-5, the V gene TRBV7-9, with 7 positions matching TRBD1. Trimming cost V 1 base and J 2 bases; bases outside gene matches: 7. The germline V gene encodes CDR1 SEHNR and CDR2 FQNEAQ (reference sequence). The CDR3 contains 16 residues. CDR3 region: CASSLVKGQPQETQYF. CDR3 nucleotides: TGTGCCAGCAGCTTAGTGAAGGGACAGCCACAAGAGACCCAGTACTTC.

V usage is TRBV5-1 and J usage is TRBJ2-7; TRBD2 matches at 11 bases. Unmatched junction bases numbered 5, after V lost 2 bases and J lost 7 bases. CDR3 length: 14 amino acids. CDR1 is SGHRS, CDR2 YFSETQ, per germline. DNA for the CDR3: TGCGCCAGCAGCTTTACTAGCGGGGGTGGAGAGCAGTACTTC. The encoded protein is CASSFTSGGGEQYF. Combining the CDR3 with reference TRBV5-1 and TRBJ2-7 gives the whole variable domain KAGVTQTPRYLIKTRGQQVTLSCSPISGHRSVSWYQQTPGQGLQFLFEYFSETQRNKGNFPGRFSGRQFSNSRSEMNVSTLELGDSALYLCASSFTSGGGEQYFGPGTRLTVT.

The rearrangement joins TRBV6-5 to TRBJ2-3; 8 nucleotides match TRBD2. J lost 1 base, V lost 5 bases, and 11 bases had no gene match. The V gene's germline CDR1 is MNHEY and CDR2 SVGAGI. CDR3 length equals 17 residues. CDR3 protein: CASSGHTSGKGTDTQYF. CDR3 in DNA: TGTGCCAGCAGTGGCCATACTAGCGGTAAAGGCACAGATACGCAGTATTTT.

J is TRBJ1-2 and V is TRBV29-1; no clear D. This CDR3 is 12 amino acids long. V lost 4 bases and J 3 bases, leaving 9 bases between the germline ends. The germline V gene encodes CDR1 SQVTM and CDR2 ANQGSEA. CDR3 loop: CSVVEGDYGYTF. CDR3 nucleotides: TGCAGCGTTGTCGAGGGTGACTATGGCTACACCTTC. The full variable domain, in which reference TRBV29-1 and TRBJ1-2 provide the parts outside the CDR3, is SAVISQKPSRDICQRGTSLTIQCQVDSQVTMMFWYRQQPGQSLTLIATANQGSEATYESGFVIDKFPISRPNLTFSTLTVSNMSPEDSSIYLCSVVEGDYGYTFGSGTRLTVV.

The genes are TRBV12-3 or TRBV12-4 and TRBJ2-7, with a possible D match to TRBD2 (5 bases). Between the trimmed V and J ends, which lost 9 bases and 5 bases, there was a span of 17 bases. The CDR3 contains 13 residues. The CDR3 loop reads CASETRGFNEQYF. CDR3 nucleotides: TGTGCCAGTGAGACTCGGGGTTTCAACGAGCAGTACTTC.

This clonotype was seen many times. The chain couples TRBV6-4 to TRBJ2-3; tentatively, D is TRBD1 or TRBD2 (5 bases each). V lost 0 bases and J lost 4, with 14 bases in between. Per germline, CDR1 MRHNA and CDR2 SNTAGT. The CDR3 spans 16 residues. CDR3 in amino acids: CASSDSRVGDADTQYF. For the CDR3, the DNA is TGTGCCAGCAGTGACTCGAGGGTAGGGGATGCAGATACGCAGTATTTT.

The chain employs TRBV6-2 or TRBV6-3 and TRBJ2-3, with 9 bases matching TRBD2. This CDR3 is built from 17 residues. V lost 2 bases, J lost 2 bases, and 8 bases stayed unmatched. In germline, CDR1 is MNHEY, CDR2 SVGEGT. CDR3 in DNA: TGTGCCAGCAGTTACGTTCGACTAGCGGAGTTCACAGATACGCAGTATTTT. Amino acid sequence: CASSYVRLAEFTDTQYF.

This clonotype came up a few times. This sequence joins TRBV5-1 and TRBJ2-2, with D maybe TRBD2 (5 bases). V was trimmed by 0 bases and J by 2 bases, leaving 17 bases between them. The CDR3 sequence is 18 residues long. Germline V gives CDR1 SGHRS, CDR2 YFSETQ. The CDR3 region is CASSLDGGLALNTGELFF. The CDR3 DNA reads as TGCGCCAGCAGCTTGGACGGCGGGCTGGCCCTAAACACCGGGGAGCTGTTTTTT.

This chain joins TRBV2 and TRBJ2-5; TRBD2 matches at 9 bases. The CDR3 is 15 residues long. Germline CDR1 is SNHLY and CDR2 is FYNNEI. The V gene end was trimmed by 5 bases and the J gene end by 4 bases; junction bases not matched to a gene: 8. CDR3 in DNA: TGTGCCAGCAGTCGTAGCGGGGGAGCTTTAGAGACCCAGTACTTC. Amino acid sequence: CASSRSGGALETQYF.

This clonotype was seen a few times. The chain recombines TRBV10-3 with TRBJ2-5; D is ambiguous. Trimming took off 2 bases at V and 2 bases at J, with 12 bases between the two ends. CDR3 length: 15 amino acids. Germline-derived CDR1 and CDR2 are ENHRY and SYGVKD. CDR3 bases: TGTGCCATCAGTGAGGGTACAGCAGAGCAAGAGACCCAGTACTTC. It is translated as CAISEGTAEQETQYF.